This record covers a single T cell receptor beta chain. This sample is part of a study of control samples from healthy donors and cancer patients. Generated by immunoSEQ multiplex PCR, the TCRdb table keeps only in-frame clones and is missing some. The table records about 150,000 clones, 85% to 95% of them present only once. The CDR3 length is 14 residues. Per the germline V gene, CDR1 is MGHRA and CDR2 is YSYEKL. V lost 4 bases and J 0 bases, leaving 9 bases between the germline ends. The origin of this receptor is a woman under 30 in good health. This chain links TRBV4-1 with TRBJ1-1; no reliable D call. The material sequenced was blood. CDR3 region: CASSPYYMNTEAFF. CDR3 sequence (DNA): TGCGCCAGCAGCCCCTACTACATGAACACTGAAGCTTTCTTT.